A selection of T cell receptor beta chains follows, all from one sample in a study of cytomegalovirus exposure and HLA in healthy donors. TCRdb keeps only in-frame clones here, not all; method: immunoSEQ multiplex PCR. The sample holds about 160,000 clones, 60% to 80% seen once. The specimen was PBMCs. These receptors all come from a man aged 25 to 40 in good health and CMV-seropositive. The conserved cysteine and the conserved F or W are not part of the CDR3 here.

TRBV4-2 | ASSQGQGDYSPLH
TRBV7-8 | ASSFDRGREKLF
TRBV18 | ASSLQGAGAEAF
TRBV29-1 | SVEVQYNTEAF
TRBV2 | ASMEGRGYFYEQY
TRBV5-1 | ASSQIWELRDRYEQY
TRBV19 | ASSIGTSGGPQETQY
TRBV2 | ASTREQVRETQY
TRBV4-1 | ASSPGGGADTQY
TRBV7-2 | ASSSFATGNTEAF
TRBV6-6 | ASSWGSGLSSPLH
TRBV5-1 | ASSLDGLQGQPQH
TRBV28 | ASSPRRGLAGGFSYEQY
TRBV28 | ASSLRGPLSPLH
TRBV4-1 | ASSHGKDTGELF
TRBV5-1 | ASSLEARSSGNTIY
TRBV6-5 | ASRLLAGMGAEQF
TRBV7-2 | ASRLAATDTQY
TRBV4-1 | ASSRDRATSTNEKLF
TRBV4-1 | ASSQSTGTSPLH
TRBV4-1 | ASSESGQSSYNEQF
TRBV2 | ASKTADTQY
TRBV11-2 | ASSLDRVKETQY
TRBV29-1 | SVEVSSSYEQY
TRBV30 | AWSISGGGTGELF